The 10 T cell receptor beta chains listed next were all sequenced from one sample in a study of blood T cell repertoires in COVID-19. The repertoire was sequenced with immunoSEQ multiplex PCR; TCRdb's copy has only in-frame clones and lacks some. The repertoire holds 150,000 or so clones, with 65% to 85% as singletons. Sequenced: PBMCs or T cells enriched from blood (not recorded which). The receptor source for this set is a woman in her forties or fifties in a cohort exposed to, infected with or recovered from COVID-19 (not recorded which).

J is TRBJ1-2 and V is TRBV12-3 or TRBV12-4; a weak D match, TRBD1 (5 bases). Trimming stripped 4 bases from V and 7 bases from J, with 10 bases between. The CDR3 sequence is 12 residues long. CDR3 DNA sequence: TGTGCCAGCAGTTCATGGGGGGGTGGCTACACCTTC. Translation: CASSSWGGGYTF.

The rearrangement uses TRBV7-3 and TRBJ2-5, with 8 bases that match TRBD1. Germline values: CDR1 SGHTA, CDR2 FQGTGA. Losses at the gene ends were 6 bases for V and 5 bases for J; bases not matched to a gene: 5. This CDR3 is 13 amino acids long. CDR3 amino acids: CASRRQGPETQYF. CDR3 nucleotide sequence: TGTGCCAGCAGGAGACAGGGGCCGGAGACCCAGTACTTC.

As to this clone: An end of the junction does not agree with germline; a read error may underlie this. This rearrangement joins TRBV15 to TRBJ2-1; D is ambiguous. Germline CDR1 reads LNHNV; CDR2 reads YYDKDF (reference sequence). The CDR3 runs to 17 residues. The CDR3 reads CATSGERYKSEHNEQFF. The CDR3 region has the DNA TGTGCCACCAGCGGAGAGCGATACAAATCGGAGCACAATGAGCAGTTCTTC. Together with reference TRBV15 and TRBJ2-1, the CDR3 gives the full variable domain: DAMVIQNPRYQVTQFGKPVTLSCSQTLNHNVMYWYQQKSSQAPKLLFHYYDKDFNNEADTPDNFQSRRPNTSFCFLDIRSPGLGDTAMYLCATSGERYKSEHNEQFFGPGTRLTVL.

The chain recombines TRBV6-5 with TRBJ1-4; perhaps TRBD1 as D (6 bases). The germline gives CDR1 MNHEY, CDR2 SVGAGI. The germline V and J ends were trimmed by 6 bases and 0 bases, with 11 bases remaining between them. CDR3 length: 15 amino acids. For the CDR3, the DNA is TGTGCCAGCAGAGGACAGCCCTCAACTAATGAAAAACTGTTTTTT. Protein sequence: CASRGQPSTNEKLFF.

The chain employs TRBV7-2 and TRBJ1-4; 8 bases map to TRBD1. The CDR3 contains 15 residues. Germline V gene data show CDR1 as SGHTA and CDR2 as FQGNSA. V was pared by 2 bases and J by 8 bases, with 7 bases of the junction left unmatched. CDR3 region: CASSLRTGPGEKLFF. The CDR3 nucleotides read TGTGCCAGCAGCTTACGGACAGGGCCGGGCGAAAAACTGTTTTTT.

This sequence joins TRBV11-2 and TRBJ2-3; 8 bases agree with TRBD2. Trimming at V came to 5 bases and at J to 5 bases, leaving 9 bases not matched to a gene. The CDR3 runs to 15 residues. Germline CDR1 reads SGHAT; CDR2 reads FQNNGV. The CDR3 DNA is TGTGCCAGCAGCCATCCGGGGGGGCAGGGAGATACGCAGTATTTT. Translation gives CASSHPGGQGDTQYF.

V and J are TRBV3-1 (or the pseudogene TRBV3-2) and TRBJ1-4; D perhaps matches TRBD1 (5 bases). The germline CDR1 and CDR2 sequences are LGHDT and YNNKEL (reference sequence). There are 15 residues in the CDR3. V was clipped by 4 bases and J by 8 bases, with 17 bases between them. DNA for the CDR3: TGTGCCAGCAGCCTACAGGCCTGGCCGAAGGAAAAACTGTTTTTT. It is translated as CASSLQAWPKEKLFF.

As DNA, the CDR3 is TGTGCCAGCAGTATCCGGACAGGGGTAGCGGGTCACACTGAAGCTTTCTTT. It translates to CASSIRTGVAGHTEAFF. This chain joins TRBV28 and TRBJ1-1, with TRBD1 matching over 9 bases. CDR1 and CDR2 from the germline V gene are MDHEN and SYDVKM. The ends lost 5 bases at V and 3 bases at J; junction bases unmatched: 13. This CDR3 comprises 17 residues.

J is TRBJ2-7 and V is TRBV4-2, with 9 bases fitting TRBD1. The CDR3 totals 16 residues. V lost 0 bases and J lost 2; bases outside the gene matches: 5. In germline, CDR1 is LGHNA, CDR2 YNFKEQ. CDR3 sequence (DNA): TGTGCCAGCAGCCAAGACGCCGGGACAGGGACCTACGAGCAGTACTTC. It encodes CASSQDAGTGTYEQYF.

The chain combines TRBV28 with TRBJ2-5, with TRBD2 identical over 7 bases. This CDR3 contains 15 residues. V lost 5 bases, J lost 4 bases, and 10 bases stayed unmatched. CDR1 and CDR2 from the germline V gene are MDHEN and SYDVKM. The CDR3 loop reads CASSGVRGVGETQYF. The CDR3 DNA reads as TGTGCCAGCAGTGGAGTCCGGGGGGTAGGAGAGACCCAGTACTTC.